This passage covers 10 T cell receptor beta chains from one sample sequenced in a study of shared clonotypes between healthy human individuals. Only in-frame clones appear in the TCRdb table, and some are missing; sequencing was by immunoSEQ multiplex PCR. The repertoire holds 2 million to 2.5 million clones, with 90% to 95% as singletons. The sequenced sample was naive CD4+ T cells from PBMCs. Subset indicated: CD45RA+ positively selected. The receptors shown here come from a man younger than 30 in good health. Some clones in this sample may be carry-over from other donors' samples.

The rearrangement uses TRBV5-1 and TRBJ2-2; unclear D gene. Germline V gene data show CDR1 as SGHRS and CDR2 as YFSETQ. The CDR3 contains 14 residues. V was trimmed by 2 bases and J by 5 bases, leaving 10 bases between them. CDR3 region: CASSFTSKTGELFF. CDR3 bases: TGCGCCAGCAGCTTCACAAGTAAAACCGGGGAGCTGTTTTTT.

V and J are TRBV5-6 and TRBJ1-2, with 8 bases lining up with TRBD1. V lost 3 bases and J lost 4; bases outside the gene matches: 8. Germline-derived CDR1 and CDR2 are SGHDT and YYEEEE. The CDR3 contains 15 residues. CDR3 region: CASSWGQALTYGYTF. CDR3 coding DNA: TGTGCCAGCAGCTGGGGACAGGCGTTAACCTATGGCTACACCTTC.

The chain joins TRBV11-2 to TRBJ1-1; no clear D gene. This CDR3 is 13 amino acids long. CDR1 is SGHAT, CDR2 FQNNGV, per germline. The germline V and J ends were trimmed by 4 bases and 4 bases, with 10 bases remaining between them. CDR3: CASSSERPTEAFF. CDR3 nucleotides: TGTGCCAGCAGCTCGGAAAGGCCCACTGAAGCTTTCTTT. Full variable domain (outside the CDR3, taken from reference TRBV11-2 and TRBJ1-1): EAGVAQSPRYKIIEKRQSVAFWCNPISGHATLYWYQQILGQGPKLLIQFQNNGVVDDSQLPKDRFSAERLKGVDSTLKIQPAKLEDSAVYLCASSSERPTEAFFGQGTRLTVV.

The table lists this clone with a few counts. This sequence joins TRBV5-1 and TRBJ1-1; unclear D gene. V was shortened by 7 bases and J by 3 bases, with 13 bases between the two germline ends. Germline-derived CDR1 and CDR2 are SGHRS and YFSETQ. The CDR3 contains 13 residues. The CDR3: CASGDLSHTEAFF. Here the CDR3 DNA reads TGCGCCAGCGGAGATTTAAGTCACACTGAAGCTTTCTTT.

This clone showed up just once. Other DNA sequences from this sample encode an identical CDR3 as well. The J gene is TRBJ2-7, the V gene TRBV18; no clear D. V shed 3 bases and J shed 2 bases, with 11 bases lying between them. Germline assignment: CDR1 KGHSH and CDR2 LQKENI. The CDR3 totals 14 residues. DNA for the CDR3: TGTGCCAGCTCACCGCGATCATCCACCTACGAGCAGTACTTC. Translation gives CASSPRSSTYEQYF.

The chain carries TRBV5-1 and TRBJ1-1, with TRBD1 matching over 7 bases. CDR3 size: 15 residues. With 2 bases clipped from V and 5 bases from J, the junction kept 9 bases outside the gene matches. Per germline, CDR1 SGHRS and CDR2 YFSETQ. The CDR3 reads CASSFSKGAGTEAFF. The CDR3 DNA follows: TGCGCCAGCAGCTTCAGTAAGGGGGCAGGGACTGAAGCTTTCTTT. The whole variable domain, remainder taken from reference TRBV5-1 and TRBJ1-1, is KAGVTQTPRYLIKTRGQQVTLSCSPISGHRSVSWYQQTPGQGLQFLFEYFSETQRNKGNFPGRFSGRQFSNSRSEMNVSTLELGDSALYLCASSFSKGAGTEAFFGQGTRLTVV.

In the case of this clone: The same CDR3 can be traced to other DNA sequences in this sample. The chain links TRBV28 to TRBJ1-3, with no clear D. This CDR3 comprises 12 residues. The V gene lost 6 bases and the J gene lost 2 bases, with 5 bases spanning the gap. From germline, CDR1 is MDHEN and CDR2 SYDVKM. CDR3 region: CASSPPGNTIYF. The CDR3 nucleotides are TGTGCCAGCAGCCCCCCTGGAAACACCATATATTTT.

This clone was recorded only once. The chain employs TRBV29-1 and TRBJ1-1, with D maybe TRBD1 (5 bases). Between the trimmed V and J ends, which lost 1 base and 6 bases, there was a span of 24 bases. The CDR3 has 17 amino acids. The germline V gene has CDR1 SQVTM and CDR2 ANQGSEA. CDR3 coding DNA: TGCAGCGTTGAAGCTTCCGTGTTGCAGGGCTTTGGATCTGAAGCTTTCTTT. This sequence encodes CSVEASVLQGFGSEAFF.

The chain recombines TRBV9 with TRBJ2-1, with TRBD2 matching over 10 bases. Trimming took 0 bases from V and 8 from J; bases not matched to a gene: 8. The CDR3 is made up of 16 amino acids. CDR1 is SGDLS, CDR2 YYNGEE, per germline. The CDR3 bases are TGTGCCAGCAGCGTAGGGGTACTAGCGGGAACTTATGAGCAGTTCTTC. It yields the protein CASSVGVLAGTYEQFF.

The CDR3 DNA sequence: TGTGCCAGCAGCTTGGCAGGCCCGAACACTGAAGCTTTCTTT. Residues: CASSLAGPNTEAFF. This chain uses TRBV11-3 with TRBJ1-1; no clear D. Trimming shortened V by 3 bases and J by 1 base, and 9 bases separated the two germline ends. The CDR3 contains 14 residues. Germline V gene data show CDR1 as SGHNT and CDR2 as YENEEA.